The 12 T cell receptor beta chains below come from one sample, sequenced in a study of control samples from healthy donors and cancer patients. Data came from immunoSEQ multiplex PCR; TCRdb stores just in-frame clones and leaves some out. Found here are roughly 120,000 clones, approximately 89% of them singletons; the top ten hold 6% to 8%. Material: blood. The receptors derive from a woman aged 18-30 years in good health.

This chain connects TRBV10-3 to TRBJ2-4; 9 bases are shared with TRBD1. Germline V gene lookup returns CDR1 ENHRY and CDR2 SYGVKD. The CDR3 contains 15 residues. V trimming: 6 bases; J trimming: 1 base; junction bases outside the gene matches: 4. The CDR3 reads CAISSGTGAKNIQYF. Here the CDR3 DNA reads TGTGCCATCAGCTCCGGGACAGGGGCCAAAAACATTCAGTACTTC.

The rearrangement links TRBV27 to TRBJ2-5; 7 nucleotides agree with TRBD1. The CDR3 is made up of 14 amino acids. The V segment lost 6 bases and the J segment 2 bases; nucleotides outside the gene matches: 6. CDR1 MNHEY and CDR2 SMNVEV come from the germline V gene (reference sequence). CDR3 loop: CASSSGTEQETQYF. CDR3 bases: TGTGCCAGCAGCTCCGGGACAGAACAAGAGACCCAGTACTTC.

V usage is TRBV5-1 and J usage is TRBJ1-1; D is ambiguous. Trimming removed 7 bases at V and 4 bases at J, with 23 bases between. CDR3 size: 16 residues. Germline V gene lookup returns CDR1 SGHRS and CDR2 YFSETQ. CDR3 sequence: CASRRESELLGTEAFF. In DNA form, the CDR3 reads TGCGCCAGCCGCCGGGAGTCCGAGTTGTTGGGCACTGAAGCTTTCTTT.

The CDR3 DNA sequence: TGTGCCAGCAGCCAAGATGGGCAGGGTGAGACCCAGTACTTC. Translating gives CASSQDGQGETQYF. V usage is TRBV4-2 and J usage is TRBJ2-5; tentative D call: TRBD1 (5 bases). This CDR3 comprises 14 residues. With 0 bases removed from V and 5 bases from J, the gap between germline ends came to 10 bases. Looked up from germline, CDR1 is LGHNA and CDR2 is YNFKEQ.

This clone was recorded a few times. The chain combines TRBV19 with TRBJ1-2; D gene unclear. This CDR3 region has 14 residues. CDR1 LNHDA and CDR2 SQIVND come from the germline V gene (reference sequence). Trimming cost V 4 bases and J 8 bases, with 17 bases left between them. CDR3 loop: CASSTTARARGYTF. In DNA, the CDR3 is TGTGCCAGTAGTACCACGGCCCGGGCGCGGGGCTACACCTTC.

The DNA of the CDR3 is TGTGCCAGCAGACCTGGACAGGGTCAGCCCCAGCATTTT. This gives the protein CASRPGQGQPQHF. The chain recombines TRBV12-3 or TRBV12-4 with TRBJ1-5, with 8 bases lining up with TRBD1. V lost 6 bases and J lost 6; bases outside the gene matches: 4. The CDR3 length is 13 residues.

The V gene is TRBV5-1, the J gene TRBJ2-7; D not resolved. The V gene's germline CDR1 is SGHRS and CDR2 YFSETQ. This CDR3 is built from 14 residues. V was clipped by 0 bases and J by 4 bases, with 11 bases between them. CDR3: CASSLAARIYEQYF. Here the CDR3 DNA reads TGCGCCAGCAGCTTGGCGGCCAGGATATACGAGCAGTACTTC.

This chain links TRBV28 with TRBJ1-1; no firm D call. V lost 3 bases, J lost 11 bases, and 13 bases lay in between. In germline, CDR1 is MDHEN, CDR2 SYDVKM. The CDR3 spans 12 residues. The CDR3 is CASSFLGSGAFF. The CDR3 nucleotides are TGTGCCAGCAGTTTTTTGGGTTCTGGGGCTTTCTTT.

The sample holds one count of this clone. The chain couples TRBV7-9 to TRBJ1-5; perhaps TRBD1 as D (5 bases). Germline loops: CDR1 SEHNR, CDR2 FQNEAQ (reference sequence). Trimming stripped 5 bases from V and 5 bases from J, with 16 bases between. This CDR3 has 15 amino acids. The CDR3 sequence: CASSNRDGWDQPQHF. The CDR3 DNA follows: TGTGCCAGCAGCAACCGGGACGGATGGGATCAGCCCCAGCATTTT.

The chain couples TRBV7-9 to TRBJ2-2; 7 nucleotides match TRBD2. This CDR3 comprises 16 residues. V dropped 1 base and J dropped 2; count of bases not matched to a gene: 4. Germline V gene data show CDR1 as SEHNR and CDR2 as FQNEAQ (reference sequence). CDR3 sequence (DNA): TGTGCCAGCAGCTTAGTGTGGACTAGAAACACCGGGGAGCTGTTTTTT. Protein: CASSLVWTRNTGELFF.

The chain uses TRBV5-8 and TRBJ1-2, with D possibly being TRBD1 (5 bases). The length of the CDR3 is 15 residues. The germline V and J ends were trimmed by 2 bases and 0 bases, with 11 bases remaining between them. Germline V gives CDR1 SGHTS, CDR2 YDEGEE. The CDR3 sequence is CASSFPTEANYGYTF. CDR3 DNA: TGTGCCAGCAGCTTTCCGACAGAAGCTAACTATGGCTACACCTTC. Drawing the rest from reference TRBV5-8 and TRBJ1-2, the complete variable domain is EAGVTQSPTHLIKTRGQQATLRCSPISGHTSVYWYQQALGLGLQFLLWYDEGEERNRGNFPPRFSGRQFPNYSSELNVNALELEDSALYLCASSFPTEANYGYTFGSGTRLTVV.

The CDR3, as DNA: TGTGCCAGCAGGGACAGGAATGCAATGAACACTGAAGCTTTCTTT. Translation gives CASRDRNAMNTEAFF. The gene calls are TRBV6-5 and TRBJ1-1; 7 bases fit TRBD1. CDR3 length: 15 residues. The V and J ends lost 6 bases and 0 bases, in that order; junction bases with no gene match: 7. CDR1 is MNHEY, CDR2 SVGAGI, per germline.